Sequencing of this T cell receptor (beta chain) was carried out in a study of blood T cell repertoires in COVID-19. The overall study: The samples span acute and convalescent COVID-19 from the United States, Italy and Spain. Sample material is recorded as cDNA or gDNA derived from T cells, B-cell-depleted T cells, or PBMCs.

Original handling: By means of reference gene primer amplification, nucleated cell counts were estimated. The assay was immunoSEQ multiplex PCR, and TCRdb's table has in-frame clones only and misses some. The V and J calls and clone size were taken over from that table, and D and trimming were inferred from the DNA. The sample holds approximately 36,000 clones, over 75% seen once. This receptor was obtained from a human donor in a cohort sampled during active or convalescent COVID-19. The donor label of this sample is uncertain. Input material: peripheral blood.

CDR3 nucleotide sequence: TGTGCCAGTAGTATAATTCGGGACACTACCTACGAGCAGTACTTC. The encoded protein is CASSIIRDTTYEQYF. This chain connects TRBV19 to TRBJ2-7, with D possibly matching TRBD1 (6 bases). V was pared by 2 bases and J by 2 bases, with 13 bases between. The CDR3 length is 15 residues. The germline V gene encodes CDR1 LNHDA and CDR2 SQIVND (reference sequence). The whole variable domain, remainder taken from reference TRBV19 and TRBJ2-7, is DGGITQSPKYLFRKEGQNVTLSCEQNLNHDAMYWYRQDPGQGLRLIYYSQIVNDFQKGDIAEGYSVSREKKESFPLTVTSAQKNPTAFYLCASSIIRDTTYEQYFGPGTRLTVT.